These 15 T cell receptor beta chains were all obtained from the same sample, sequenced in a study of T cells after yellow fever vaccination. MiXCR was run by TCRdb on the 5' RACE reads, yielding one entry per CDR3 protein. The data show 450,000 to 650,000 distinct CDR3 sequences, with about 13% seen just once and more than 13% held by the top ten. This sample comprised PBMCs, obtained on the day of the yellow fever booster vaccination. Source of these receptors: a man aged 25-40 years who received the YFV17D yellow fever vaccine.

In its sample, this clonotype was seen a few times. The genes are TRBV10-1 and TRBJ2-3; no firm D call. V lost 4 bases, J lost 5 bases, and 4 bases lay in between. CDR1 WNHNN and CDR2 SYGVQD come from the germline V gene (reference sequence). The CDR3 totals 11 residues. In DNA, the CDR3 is TGCGCCAGCAGTGGGGTAGATACGCAGTATTTT. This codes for CASSGVDTQYF.

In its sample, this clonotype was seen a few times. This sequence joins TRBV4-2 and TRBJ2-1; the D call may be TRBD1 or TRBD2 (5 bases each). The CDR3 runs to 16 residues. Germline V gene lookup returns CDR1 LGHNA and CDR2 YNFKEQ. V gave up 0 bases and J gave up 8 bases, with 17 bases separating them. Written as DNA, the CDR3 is TGTGCCAGCAGCCAAGAGACCCGGGACCCCGTTGATGAGCAGTTCTTC. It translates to CASSQETRDPVDEQFF.

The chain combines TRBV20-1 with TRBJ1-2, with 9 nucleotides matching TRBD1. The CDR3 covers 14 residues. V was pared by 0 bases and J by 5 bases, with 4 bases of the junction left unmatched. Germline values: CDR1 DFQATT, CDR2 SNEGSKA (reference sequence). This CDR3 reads CSARDSGTGYGYTF. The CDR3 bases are TGCAGTGCTAGAGATTCGGGGACAGGGTATGGCTACACCTTC.

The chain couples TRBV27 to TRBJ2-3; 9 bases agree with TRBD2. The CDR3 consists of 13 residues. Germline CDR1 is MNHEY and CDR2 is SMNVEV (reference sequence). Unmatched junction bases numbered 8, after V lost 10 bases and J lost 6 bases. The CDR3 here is CATKREAGDTQYF. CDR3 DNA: TGTGCCACCAAGCGGGAGGCCGGGGATACGCAGTATTTT.

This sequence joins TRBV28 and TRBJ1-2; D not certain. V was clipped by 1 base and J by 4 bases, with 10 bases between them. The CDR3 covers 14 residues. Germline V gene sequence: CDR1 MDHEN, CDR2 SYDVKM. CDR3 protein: CASSLYRQRYGYTF. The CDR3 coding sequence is TGTGCCAGCAGTTTATACCGCCAGCGCTATGGCTACACCTTC.

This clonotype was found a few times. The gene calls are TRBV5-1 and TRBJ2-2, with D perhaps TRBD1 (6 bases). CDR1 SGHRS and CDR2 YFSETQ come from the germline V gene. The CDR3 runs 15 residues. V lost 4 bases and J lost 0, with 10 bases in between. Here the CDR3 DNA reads TGCGCCAGCAGCAATGGACAGACGAACACCGGGGAGCTGTTTTTT. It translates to CASSNGQTNTGELFF.

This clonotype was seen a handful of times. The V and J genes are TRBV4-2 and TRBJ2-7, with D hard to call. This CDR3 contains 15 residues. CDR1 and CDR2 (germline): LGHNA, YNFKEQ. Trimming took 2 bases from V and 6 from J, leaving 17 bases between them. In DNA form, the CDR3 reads TGTGCCAGCAGCCAACCGACCCTCCATCCGTCCGAGCAGTACTTC. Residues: CASSQPTLHPSEQYF.

CDR3 amino acids: CASLRYSTSGRGGEQYF. DNA of the CDR3: TGTGCCAGCCTCCGTTACTCGACTAGCGGCCGGGGTGGGGAGCAGTACTTC. The V gene is TRBV28, the J gene TRBJ2-7, with 9 bases lining up with TRBD2. Germline assignment: CDR1 MDHEN and CDR2 SYDVKM. V shed 8 bases and J 7 bases; nucleotides not matched to a gene: 21. The length of the CDR3 is 17 residues. Full variable domain (remainder filled in from reference TRBV28 and TRBJ2-7): DVKVTQSSRYLVKRTGEKVFLECVQDMDHENMFWYRQDPGLGLRLIYFSYDVKMKEKGDIPEGYSVSREKKERFSLILESASTNQTSMYLCASLRYSTSGRGGEQYFGPGTRLTVT.

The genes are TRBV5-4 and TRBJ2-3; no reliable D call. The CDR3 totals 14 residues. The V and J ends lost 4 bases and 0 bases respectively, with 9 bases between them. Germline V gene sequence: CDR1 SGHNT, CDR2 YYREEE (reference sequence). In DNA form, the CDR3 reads TGTGCCAGCAGCCCCGAGAGCAGCACAGATACGCAGTATTTT. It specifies CASSPESSTDTQYF.

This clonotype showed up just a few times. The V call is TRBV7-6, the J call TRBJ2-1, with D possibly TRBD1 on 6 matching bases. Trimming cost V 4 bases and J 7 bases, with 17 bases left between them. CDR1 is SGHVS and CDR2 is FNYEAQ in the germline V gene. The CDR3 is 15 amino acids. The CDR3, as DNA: TGTGCCAGCAGCTCGCCAGGGGCAGGGCTAAATGAGCAGTTCTTC. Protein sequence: CASSSPGAGLNEQFF.

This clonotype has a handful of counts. CDR3 DNA: TGTGCCAGCTCGCCTACCGGGACTAGCGAAGAGACCCAGTACTTC. Translation: CASSPTGTSEETQYF. The chain employs TRBV18 and TRBJ2-5; 10 bases agree with TRBD2. Germline trimming cut 6 bases from V and 3 bases from J; bases unmatched to any gene: 7. The CDR3 runs to 15 residues. Germline CDR1 reads KGHSH; CDR2 reads LQKENI. Based on the CDR3 plus reference TRBV18 and TRBJ2-5, the full variable domain is NAGVMQNPRHLVRRRGQEARLRCSPMKGHSHVYWYRQLPEEGLKFMVYLQKENIIDESGMPKERFSAEFPKEGPSILRIQQVVRGDSAAYFCASSPTGTSEETQYFGPGTRLLVL.

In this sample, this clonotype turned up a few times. The CDR3 DNA is TGTGCCAGCAGTGGACAGGGGGCTGGGACAGATACGCAGTATTTT. Translation: CASSGQGAGTDTQYF. This chain uses TRBV4-2 with TRBJ2-3; TRBD1 agrees at 11 bases. The ends lost 6 bases at V and 3 bases at J; junction bases unmatched: 5. The CDR3 contains 15 residues. In germline, CDR1 is LGHNA, CDR2 YNFKEQ.

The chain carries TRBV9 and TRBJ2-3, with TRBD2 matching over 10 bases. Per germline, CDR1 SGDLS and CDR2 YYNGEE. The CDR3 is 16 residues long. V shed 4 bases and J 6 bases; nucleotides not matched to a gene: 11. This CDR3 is CASSPPLAGGRDTQYF. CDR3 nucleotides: TGTGCCAGCAGCCCCCCCTTAGCGGGAGGACGGGATACGCAGTATTTT.

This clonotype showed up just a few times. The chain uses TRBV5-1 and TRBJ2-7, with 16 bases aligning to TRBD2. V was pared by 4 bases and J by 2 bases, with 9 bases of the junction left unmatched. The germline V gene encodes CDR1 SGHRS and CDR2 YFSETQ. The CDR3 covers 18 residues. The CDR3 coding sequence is TGCGCCAGCAGCACCGGGACTAGCGGGAGGGCCTCTACCTACGAGCAGTACTTC. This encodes CASSTGTSGRASTYEQYF.

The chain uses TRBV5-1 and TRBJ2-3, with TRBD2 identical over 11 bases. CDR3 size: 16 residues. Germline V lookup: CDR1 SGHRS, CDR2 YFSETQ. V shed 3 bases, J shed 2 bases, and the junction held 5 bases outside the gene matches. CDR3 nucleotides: TGCGCCAGCAGCTACGGACTAGCGGGTCTCACAGATACGCAGTATTTT. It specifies CASSYGLAGLTDTQYF.